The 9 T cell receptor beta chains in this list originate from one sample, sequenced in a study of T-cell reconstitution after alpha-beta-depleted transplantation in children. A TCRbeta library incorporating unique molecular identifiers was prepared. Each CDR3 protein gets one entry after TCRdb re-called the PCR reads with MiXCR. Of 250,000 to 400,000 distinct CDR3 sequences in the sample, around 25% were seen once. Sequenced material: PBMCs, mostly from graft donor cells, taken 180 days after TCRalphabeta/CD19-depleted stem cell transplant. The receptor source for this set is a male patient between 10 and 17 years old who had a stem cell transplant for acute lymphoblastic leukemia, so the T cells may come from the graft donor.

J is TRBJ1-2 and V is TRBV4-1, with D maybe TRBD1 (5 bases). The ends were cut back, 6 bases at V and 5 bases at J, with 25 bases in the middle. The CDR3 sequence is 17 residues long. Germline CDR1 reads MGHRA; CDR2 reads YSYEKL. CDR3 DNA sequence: TGCGCCAGCAGACAAATAACAGGAACGGAACGGCATTATGGCTACACCTTC. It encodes CASRQITGTERHYGYTF.

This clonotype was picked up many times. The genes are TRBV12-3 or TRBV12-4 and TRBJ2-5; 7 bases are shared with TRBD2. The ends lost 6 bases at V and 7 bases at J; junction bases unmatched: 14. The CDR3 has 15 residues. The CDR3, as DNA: TGTGCCAGCAGCCCCGGGCTAGCGGTCAGAGGGACCCAGTACTTC. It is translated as CASSPGLAVRGTQYF.

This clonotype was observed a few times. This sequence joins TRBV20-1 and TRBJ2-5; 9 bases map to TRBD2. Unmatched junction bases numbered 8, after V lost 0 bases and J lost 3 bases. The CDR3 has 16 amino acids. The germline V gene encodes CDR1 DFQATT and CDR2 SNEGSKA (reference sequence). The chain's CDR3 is CSARDLRLAAKETQYF. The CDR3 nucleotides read TGCAGTGCTAGAGATCTCCGACTAGCGGCTAAAGAGACCCAGTACTTC.

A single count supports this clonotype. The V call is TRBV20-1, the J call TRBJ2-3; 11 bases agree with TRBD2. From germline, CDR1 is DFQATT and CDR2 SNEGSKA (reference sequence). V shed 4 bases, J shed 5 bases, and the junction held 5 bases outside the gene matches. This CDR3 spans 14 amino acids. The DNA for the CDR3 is TGCAGTGCTATGTTTAGCGGGAGGGGAGATACGCAGTATTTT. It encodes CSAMFSGRGDTQYF.

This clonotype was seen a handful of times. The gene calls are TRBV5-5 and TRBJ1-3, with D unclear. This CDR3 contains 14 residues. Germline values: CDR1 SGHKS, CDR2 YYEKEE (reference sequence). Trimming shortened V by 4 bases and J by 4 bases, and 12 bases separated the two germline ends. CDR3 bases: TGTGCCAGCAGCCCGACCCCCCTCGGAAACACCATATATTTT. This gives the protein CASSPTPLGNTIYF. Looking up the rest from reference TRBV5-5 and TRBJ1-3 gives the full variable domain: DAGVTQSPTHLIKTRGQQVTLRCSPISGHKSVSWYQQVLGQGPQFIFQYYEKEERGRGNFPDRFSARQFPNYSSELNVNALLLGDSALYLCASSPTPLGNTIYFGEGSWLTVV.

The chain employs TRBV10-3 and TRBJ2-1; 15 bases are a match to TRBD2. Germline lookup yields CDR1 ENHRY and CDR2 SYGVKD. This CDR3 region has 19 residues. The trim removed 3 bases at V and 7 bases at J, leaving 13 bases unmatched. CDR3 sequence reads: CAISDWVDGLAGGGNEQFF. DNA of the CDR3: TGTGCCATCAGTGATTGGGTGGATGGACTAGCGGGAGGGGGGAATGAGCAGTTCTTC.

In DNA form, the CDR3 reads TGTGCCAGCAGTGAACCCCCGAGTCCGACTAGCGGGAGAGGAGAGCAGTACTTC. Amino acid sequence: CASSEPPSPTSGRGEQYF. The J gene is TRBJ2-7, the V gene TRBV6-1, with 12 nucleotides matching TRBD2. V lost 2 bases to trimming and J lost 7 bases; unmatched junction nucleotides: 15. Germline V gene lookup returns CDR1 MNHNS and CDR2 SASEGT. The CDR3 totals 18 residues.

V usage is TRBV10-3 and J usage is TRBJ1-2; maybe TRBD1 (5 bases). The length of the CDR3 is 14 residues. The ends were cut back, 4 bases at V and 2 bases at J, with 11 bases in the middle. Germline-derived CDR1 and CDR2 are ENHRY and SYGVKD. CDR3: CAISGQGTNYGYTF. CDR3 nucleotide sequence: TGTGCCATCAGTGGCCAGGGAACGAACTATGGCTACACCTTC.

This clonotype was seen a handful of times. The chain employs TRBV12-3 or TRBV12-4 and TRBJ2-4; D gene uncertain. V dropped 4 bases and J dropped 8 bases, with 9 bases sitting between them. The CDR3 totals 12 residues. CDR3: CASSSFQDIQYF. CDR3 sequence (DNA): TGTGCCAGCAGTTCCTTCCAGGACATTCAGTACTTC.